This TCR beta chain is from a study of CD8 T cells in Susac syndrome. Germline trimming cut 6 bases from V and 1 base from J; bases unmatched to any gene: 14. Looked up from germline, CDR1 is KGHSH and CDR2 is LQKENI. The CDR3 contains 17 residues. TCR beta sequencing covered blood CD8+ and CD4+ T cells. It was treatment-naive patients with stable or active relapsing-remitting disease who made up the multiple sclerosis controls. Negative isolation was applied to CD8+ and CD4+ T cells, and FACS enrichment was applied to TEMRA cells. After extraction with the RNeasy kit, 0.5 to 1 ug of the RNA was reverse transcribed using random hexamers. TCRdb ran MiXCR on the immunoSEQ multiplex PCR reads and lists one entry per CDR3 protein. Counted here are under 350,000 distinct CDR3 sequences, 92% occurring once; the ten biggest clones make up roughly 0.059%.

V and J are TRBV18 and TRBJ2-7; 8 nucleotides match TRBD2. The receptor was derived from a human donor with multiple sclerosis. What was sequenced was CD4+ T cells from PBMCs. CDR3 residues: CASSHWVASGRSYEQYF. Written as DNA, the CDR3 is TGTGCCAGCTCTCATTGGGTGGCTAGCGGGCGTTCCTACGAGCAGTACTTC.